Each of the 6 T cell receptor beta chains below was sequenced from the same sample in a study of T-cell reconstitution after alpha-beta-depleted transplantation in children. Construction of the TCRbeta library involved unique molecular identifiers. TCRdb reprocessed the PCR reads via MiXCR and lists one record per CDR3 protein. The table records over 550,000 distinct CDR3 sequences, under 12% of them present only once. The sample here was PBMCs from the stem cell graft donor, taken from the stem cell graft. The source of these receptors is a human donor who donated a stem cell graft to a child with acute myeloid leukemia.

This clonotype has a count of ten or more. The chain uses TRBV20-1 and TRBJ2-7, with no clear D. CDR1 and CDR2 from the germline V gene are DFQATT and SNEGSKA (reference sequence). V was shortened by 6 bases and J by 4 bases, with 10 bases between the two germline ends. The length of the CDR3 is 11 residues. The CDR3 bases are TGCAGTGCCCCGGTCGAGTACGAGCAGTACTTC. Amino acid sequence: CSAPVEYEQYF.

This clonotype was seen a few times. The rearrangement links TRBV3-1 to TRBJ2-7; D uncertain. Germline CDR1 is LGHDT and CDR2 is YNNKEL (reference sequence). This CDR3 region has 14 residues. The V gene lost 4 bases and the J gene lost 6 bases, with 16 bases spanning the gap. CDR3 bases: TGTGCCAGCAGCCCTGAGAGGACGAGTAGCGAGCAGTACTTC. Protein product: CASSPERTSSEQYF.

This clonotype was picked up a small number of times. The rearrangement joins TRBV6-2 or TRBV6-3 to TRBJ2-5, with 7 bases aligning to TRBD2. Losses at the gene ends were 2 bases for V and 1 base for J; bases not matched to a gene: 10. Germline V lookup: CDR1 MNHEY, CDR2 SVGEGT. The CDR3 consists of 17 residues. Here the CDR3 DNA reads TGTGCCAGCAGTTACACCCGCTCTCTAGCGGTCCAAGAGACCCAGTACTTC. Translation: CASSYTRSLAVQETQYF.

The rearrangement links TRBV12-3 or TRBV12-4 to TRBJ2-3; TRBD2 might be the D (6 bases). The CDR3 totals 17 residues. The ends were cut back, 3 bases at V and 4 bases at J, with 20 bases in the middle. This CDR3 is CASSFAVRLGHPDTQYF. DNA of the CDR3: TGTGCCAGCAGTTTTGCGGTGCGACTAGGTCATCCAGATACGCAGTATTTT.

Turning to this clonotype: The DNA is omitted, as the CDR3 cannot be located on it reliably, and the CDR3 follows TCRdb's listing. The CDR3 region is CASSEWGTGTKKYF. The J gene is TRBJ2-7, the V gene TRBV25-1; the listed D gene, TRBD1, was not tested against the DNA. Termini included, the CDR3 measures 14 amino acids. Germline assignment: CDR1 MGHDK and CDR2 SYGVNS.

This clonotype was recorded many times. The chain links TRBV20-1 to TRBJ2-5; 7 positions agree with TRBD2. Trimming took 4 bases from V and 2 from J; bases not matched to a gene: 10. Germline CDR1 DFQATT, CDR2 SNEGSKA (reference sequence). The CDR3 loop spans 15 amino acids. The CDR3 DNA follows: TGCAGTGCTAAGATATCGGGAGGCTATCAAGAGACCCAGTACTTC. Translation: CSAKISGGYQETQYF.